The clone carrying this T cell receptor (beta chain) was detected many times. Its antigen remains unknown. Sequencing targeted expressed TCRB transcripts, as all isolated RNA had been reverse transcribed. This table comes from immunoSEQ multiplex PCR, and its TCRdb copy is limited to in-frame clones, with some not included. The sample consists of about 320,000 clones, 14% of them appearing once. The sample belongs to a study of beta chain features in type 1 diabetes. General study results and limits: Within patients, naive, central memory and Treg TCRB repertoires seemed more similar than within healthy donors.

V was cut by 2 bases and J by 0 bases, with 5 bases left in between. This CDR3 has 13 residues. Germline V gene data show CDR1 as SGDLS and CDR2 as YYNGEE. Sequencing was done on a sample of central memory CD4+ T cells from blood. The receptor comes from a man aged 25-45 years in good health. V gene TRBV9 combines with J gene TRBJ1-2; D is unclear. In DNA form, the CDR3 reads TGTGCCAGCAGCGTGCAGTCTAACTATGGCTACACCTTC. It specifies CASSVQSNYGYTF. Looking up the rest from reference TRBV9 and TRBJ1-2 gives the full variable domain: DSGVTQTPKHLITATGQRVTLRCSPRSGDLSVYWYQQSLDQGLQFLIQYYNGEERAKGNILERFSAQQFPDLHSELNLSSLELGDSALYFCASSVQSNYGYTFGSGTRLTVV.